The 30 T cell receptor beta chains below all came from one sample that was sequenced in a study of OX40 agonist ivuxolimab in advanced cancers. The library was built by means of the immunoSEQ multiplex PCR assay. TCRdb obtained this table from immuneACCESS and retained in-frame rearrangements with V and J assigned. These tables miss some clones; where compared with another copy, unresolved V genes account for less than half of the shortfall, and the remainder is unexplained. Here the sample has 20,000 to 30,000 clones; 79% occur a single time. 25% of the sample rests with the top ten. This sample comprised CD4+ or CD8+ T cells sorted from blood, obtained in a trial of the OX40 agonist ivuxolimab. Source of these receptors: an adult with an advanced solid tumor such as melanoma, head and neck, liver or kidney cancer.

The CDR3 nucleotides read TGTGCCAGCAGTTGGACTGGGAACACCGGGGAGCTGTTTTTT. Amino acids: CASSWTGNTGELFF. The chain joins TRBV13 to TRBJ2-2; TRBD2 is a possible D gene (5 bases). The CDR3 loop spans 14 amino acids. Germline V gene lookup returns CDR1 PRHDT and CDR2 FYEKMQ (reference sequence). The ends were cut back, 6 bases at V and 1 base at J, with 9 bases in the middle.

The chain has TRBV9 and TRBJ2-5; 7 nucleotides align to TRBD2. The DNA end lines up better with TRBJ2-7; the J call may be wrong. Germline V gene lookup returns CDR1 SGDLS and CDR2 YYNGEE. The CDR3 extends over 12 amino acids. CDR3 residues: CATGREPYEQYF. The DNA of the CDR3 is TGTGCCACAGGGCGGGAGCCCTACGAGCAGTACTTC.

Turning to this clone: A junction end diverges from the germline sequence, so it may reflect a read error. V gene TRBV11-1 combines with J gene TRBJ1-2, with D uncertain. This CDR3 is 15 amino acids long. Germline lookup yields CDR1 SGHAT and CDR2 FQDESV (reference sequence). CDR3 nucleotides: TGTGCCAGCAGCTTAGTTTCGCGGTCTAACTACGGCTACACCTTC. Translating it yields CASSLVSRSNYGYTF.

The chain combines TRBV5-4 with TRBJ2-1; weak D call: TRBD2 (5 bases). This CDR3 comprises 13 residues. CDR1 and CDR2 from the germline V gene are SGHNT and YYREEE (reference sequence). Trimming stripped 3 bases from V and 4 bases from J, with 8 bases between. CDR3 region: CASSSEGYNEQFF. CDR3 nucleotides: TGTGCCAGCAGCTCCGAGGGATACAATGAGCAGTTCTTC.

The rearrangement uses TRBV10-1 and TRBJ2-5; D is uncertain. Matching the DNA end better, TRBJ2-7 makes the J call doubtful. Germline V gene lookup returns CDR1 WNHNN and CDR2 SYGVQD (reference sequence). This CDR3 has 13 amino acids. The CDR3 DNA follows: TGCGCCAGCAGTGAGTCTCCTCACTACGAGCAGTACTTC. It yields the protein CASSESPHYEQYF.

Note on this clone: The identical CDR3 is also encoded by other nucleotide sequences in the sample. The chain uses TRBV19 and TRBJ2-1; D might be TRBD2 (6 bases). Per the germline V gene, CDR1 is LNHDA and CDR2 is SQIVND (reference sequence). The V end was cut by 1 base, the J end by 7 bases, with 8 bases between. This CDR3 contains 13 residues. In DNA, the CDR3 is TGTGCCAGTAGTATAGGTCTAGCGAATGAGCAGTTCTTC. Its translation: CASSIGLANEQFF.

J is TRBJ2-1 and V is TRBV4-1, with 16 bases matching TRBD2. V lost 8 bases, J lost 10 bases, and 5 bases stayed unmatched. The CDR3 sequence is 14 residues long. CDR1 is MGHRA and CDR2 is YSYEKL in the germline V gene. The CDR3 DNA is TGCGCCAGCGGGACTAGCGGGAGGGCCGGGGAGCAGTTCTTC. Protein sequence: CASGTSGRAGEQFF.

The gene calls are TRBV5-1 and TRBJ2-3; D not certain. The CDR3 extends over 13 amino acids. V was trimmed by 1 base and J by 4 bases, leaving 7 bases between them. Germline CDR1 is SGHRS and CDR2 is YFSETQ. CDR3 amino acids: CASSLLYPDTQYF. As DNA, the CDR3 is TGCGCCAGCAGCTTGTTGTACCCAGATACGCAGTATTTT.

The chain employs TRBV2 and TRBJ2-2; 9 positions match TRBD2. CDR1 SNHLY and CDR2 FYNNEI come from the germline V gene. Germline trimming cut 6 bases from V and 2 bases from J; bases unmatched to any gene: 4. This CDR3 has 15 residues. The DNA of the CDR3 is TGTGCCAGCAGGAGACTAGCGGAAAACACCGGGGAGCTGTTTTTT. Amino acids: CASRRLAENTGELFF.

V gene TRBV6-1 combines with J gene TRBJ1-5; no definite D call. V was cut by 3 bases and J by 0 bases, with 6 bases left in between. Germline loops: CDR1 MNHNS, CDR2 SASEGT. This CDR3 has 14 residues. The CDR3 DNA reads as TGTGCCAGCAGTGAGGACGTTAGCAATCAGCCCCAGCATTTT. It codes for CASSEDVSNQPQHF.

For the CDR3, the DNA is TGTGCCAGCAGTTACTGGACAGGGGCCTACGAGCAGTACTTC. It is translated as CASSYWTGAYEQYF. This chain links TRBV6-6 with TRBJ2-7; 9 bases are shared with TRBD1. The trim removed 1 base at V and 2 bases at J, leaving 0 bases unmatched. The CDR3 extends over 14 amino acids. The germline gives CDR1 MNHNY, CDR2 SVGAGI (reference sequence).

This clone came up a few times. The rearrangement uses TRBV6-5 and TRBJ2-1, with D perhaps matching TRBD1 or TRBD2 (5 bases each). The V gene's germline CDR1 is MNHEY and CDR2 SVGAGI. The CDR3 is made up of 12 amino acids. V was clipped by 2 bases and J by 9 bases, with 8 bases between them. CDR3 DNA: TGTGCCAGCAGTTACCCAGGGAGTGAGCAGTTCTTC. Its protein product is CASSYPGSEQFF.

The sample holds one count of this clone. V is TRBV30 and J is TRBJ1-3; no clear D. The CDR3 is 13 residues long. V was shortened by 0 bases and J by 0 bases, with 3 bases between the two germline ends. CDR1 and CDR2 (germline): GTSNPN, SVGIG (reference sequence). The CDR3 coding sequence is TGTGCCTGGAGTGTTGGCTCTGGAAACACCATATATTTT. Protein sequence: CAWSVGSGNTIYF.

The V gene is TRBV4-1, the J gene TRBJ1-1; 8 bases map to TRBD1. The junction had 10 bases not matched to a gene; V was cut back by 6 bases and J by 1 base. CDR3 length equals 16 residues. Looked up from germline, CDR1 is MGHRA and CDR2 is YSYEKL. CDR3 sequence (DNA): TGCGCCAGCAGTCCGAACTCCGGGACAGGGAACACTGAAGCTTTCTTT. Its translation is CASSPNSGTGNTEAFF.

The rearrangement uses TRBV7-3 and TRBJ1-1, with D perhaps TRBD1 (5 bases). Germline CDR1 SGHTA, CDR2 FQGTGA. V was cut by 1 base and J by 4 bases, with 10 bases left in between. The CDR3 totals 14 residues. The DNA of the CDR3 is TGTGCCAGCAGCTTAAATGGGGCCGGCACTGAAGCTTTCTTT. Protein: CASSLNGAGTEAFF.

This chain connects TRBV27 to TRBJ2-1; 10 nucleotides align to TRBD2. This CDR3 comprises 14 residues. Trimming cost V 6 bases and J 7 bases; bases outside gene matches: 6. Germline V gives CDR1 MNHEY, CDR2 SMNVEV (reference sequence). The chain's CDR3 is CASSMGAGGNEQFF. In nucleotides, the CDR3 is TGTGCCAGCAGCATGGGAGCGGGAGGGAATGAGCAGTTCTTC.

The chain is built from TRBV9 and TRBJ1-1; D uncertain. Germline V gene lookup returns CDR1 SGDLS and CDR2 YYNGEE. The CDR3 has 13 residues. Trimming pared 0 bases from V and 3 bases from J, leaving 6 bases between. CDR3 coding DNA: TGTGCCAGCAGCGTAGGGTCCTACACTGAAGCTTTCTTT. The encoded protein is CASSVGSYTEAFF.

This clone is judged medium-sized. The V and J genes are TRBV5-1 and TRBJ2-7; D is unresolved. The V gene lost 3 bases and the J gene lost 1 base, with 2 bases spanning the gap. The CDR3 has 11 amino acids. Germline CDR1 SGHRS, CDR2 YFSETQ. The CDR3 spells CASSSSYEQYF. The DNA for the CDR3 is TGCGCCAGCAGCTCGTCCTACGAGCAGTACTTC.

This sequence joins TRBV27 and TRBJ2-7, with TRBD2 matching over 7 bases. Unmatched junction bases numbered 3, after V lost 6 bases and J lost 4 bases. The CDR3 runs to 12 residues. From germline, CDR1 is MNHEY and CDR2 SMNVEV (reference sequence). CDR3 amino acids: CASSGRKYEQYF. In DNA, the CDR3 is TGTGCCAGCAGCGGGAGGAAGTACGAGCAGTACTTC.

This clone occurred once. The J gene is TRBJ2-2, the V gene TRBV13; a possible D gene is TRBD2 (6 bases). The length of the CDR3 is 15 residues. Trimming left V 6 bases short and J 0 bases short, with 11 bases between. In germline, CDR1 is PRHDT, CDR2 FYEKMQ (reference sequence). CDR3 DNA: TGTGCCAGCAGTGTGGAGGGGACGAACACCGGGGAGCTGTTTTTT. This translates into CASSVEGTNTGELFF.

This clone was picked up a small number of times. V and J are TRBV5-5 and TRBJ2-5; no firm D call. This CDR3 spans 14 amino acids. Trimming shortened V by 1 base and J by 4 bases, and 11 bases separated the two germline ends. Germline loops: CDR1 SGHKS, CDR2 YYEKEE (reference sequence). CDR3 sequence: CASSLYATPETQYF. The CDR3 DNA sequence: TGTGCCAGCAGCTTGTATGCCACCCCAGAGACCCAGTACTTC.

This clone was picked up many times. The CDR3 nucleotides read TGTGCCAGCAGGGCAGGAGATACCACTGAAGCTTTCTTT. It encodes CASRAGDTTEAFF. V is TRBV2 and J is TRBJ1-1, with unresolved D. Per germline, CDR1 SNHLY and CDR2 FYNNEI. CDR3 size: 13 residues. Trimming took off 6 bases at V and 4 bases at J, with 12 bases between the two ends. The full variable domain, rest sourced from reference TRBV2 and TRBJ1-1, is EPEVTQTPSHQVTQMGQEVILRCVPISNHLYFYWYRQILGQKVEFLVSFYNNEISEKSEIFDDQFSVERPDGSNFTLKIRSTKLEDSAMYFCASRAGDTTEAFFGQGTRLTVV.

The chain combines TRBV29-1 with TRBJ2-4, with D perhaps matching TRBD1 or TRBD2 (6 bases each). Between the trimmed V and J ends, which lost 4 bases and 4 bases, there was a span of 11 bases. The CDR3 extends over 13 amino acids. Germline loops: CDR1 SQVTM, CDR2 ANQGSEA. CDR3 coding DNA: TGCAGCGTTGGGGGGGCCCTAAAAAACATTCAGTACTTC. Protein: CSVGGALKNIQYF. The variable domain in full, completed from reference TRBV29-1 and TRBJ2-4, reads SAVISQKPSRDICQRGTSLTIQCQVDSQVTMMFWYRQQPGQSLTLIATANQGSEATYESGFVIDKFPISRPNLTFSTLTVSNMSPEDSSIYLCSVGGALKNIQYFGAGTRLSVL.

The chain carries TRBV25-1 and TRBJ2-1, with 15 nucleotides matching TRBD2. Losses at the gene ends were 10 bases for V and 7 bases for J; bases not matched to a gene: 11. CDR3 size: 16 residues. Germline values: CDR1 MGHDK, CDR2 SYGVNS. The CDR3 region is CATQGTSGGILNEQFF. CDR3 bases: TGTGCCACCCAGGGGACTAGCGGGGGGATATTGAATGAGCAGTTCTTC.

This sequence joins TRBV28 and TRBJ2-5; no definite D call. Germline V gives CDR1 MDHEN, CDR2 SYDVKM. V dropped 7 bases and J dropped 0 bases, with 15 bases sitting between them. The CDR3 spans 15 residues. The CDR3 spells CASTEALGNQETQYF. CDR3 DNA sequence: TGTGCCAGCACCGAGGCCCTGGGCAACCAAGAGACCCAGTACTTC.

The V call is TRBV4-1, the J call TRBJ1-1; 7 bases line up with TRBD1. This CDR3 comprises 14 residues. The V and J ends lost 3 bases and 5 bases, in that order; junction bases with no gene match: 6. Germline V CDR1 and CDR2: MGHRA, YSYEKL. This CDR3 is CASSQETGWTEAFF. DNA for the CDR3: TGCGCCAGCAGCCAGGAGACAGGGTGGACTGAAGCTTTCTTT.

The chain combines TRBV27 with TRBJ1-5; possibly TRBD1 for D (5 bases). Per the germline V gene, CDR1 is MNHEY and CDR2 is SMNVEV (reference sequence). V was shortened by 5 bases and J by 4 bases, with 15 bases between the two germline ends. The CDR3 length is 15 residues. This CDR3 reads CASSGTDPWNQPQHF. CDR3 DNA sequence: TGTGCCAGCAGTGGGACCGACCCGTGGAATCAGCCCCAGCATTTT.

The chain uses TRBV4-1 and TRBJ2-7, with D perhaps matching TRBD1 or TRBD2 (5 bases each). Trimming took 1 base from V and 5 from J, leaving 15 bases between them. The CDR3 is made up of 15 amino acids. Germline-derived CDR1 and CDR2 are MGHRA and YSYEKL. CDR3 residues: CASSQVTRVGHEQYF. The DNA of the CDR3 is TGCGCCAGCAGCCAAGTAACTAGGGTGGGACACGAGCAGTACTTC.

This clone was observed at least ten times. The sample carries other DNA sequences with the same CDR3. V usage is TRBV6-4 and J usage is TRBJ2-3, with D perhaps TRBD1 (5 bases). The V end was cut by 0 bases, the J end by 0 bases, with 7 bases between. In germline, CDR1 is MRHNA, CDR2 SNTAGT. This CDR3 is built from 15 residues. The CDR3 is CASSDSGASTDTQYF. The CDR3 DNA sequence: TGTGCCAGCAGTGACTCTGGGGCGAGCACAGATACGCAGTATTTT.

J is TRBJ2-5 and V is TRBV9; TRBD2 aligns across 7 bases. This CDR3 is 14 amino acids long. Germline-derived CDR1 and CDR2 are SGDLS and YYNGEE. V lost 3 bases, J lost 2 bases, and 4 bases stayed unmatched. In DNA, the CDR3 is TGTGCCAGCAGCGCTCTAGCGGTTCAAGAGACCCAGTACTTC. This encodes CASSALAVQETQYF.